A selection of T cell receptor beta chains follows, all from one sample in a study of shared clonotypes between healthy human individuals. Profiling relied on immunoSEQ multiplex PCR, and the TCRdb table lists in-frame clones only, not all of them. The sample yields some 600,000 clones, about 95% seen once. Sample: naive CD8+ T cells sorted from blood. The receptors originated from a woman between 25 and 40 years old in good health. Each CDR3 is given with its conserved first and last residue. D genes are given only for firm matches. Size tells how often a clone was seen (once, few, many) or the class of an expanded clone, and some rows leave it out.

>TRBV13|NA|TRBJ2-4|NA
TGTGCCAGCAGCTTGGGATCGGAAAACATTCAGTACTTC
CASSLGSENIQYF
>TRBV7-9|NA|TRBJ1-1|NA
TGTGCCAGCAGCTTAGACCTCCCGAGGGCTGAAGCTTTCTTT
CASSLDLPRAEAFF
>TRBV29-1|many|TRBJ2-1|TRBD2
TGCAGCGTGTTAGCGGGACTCCAGTTCTTC
CSVLAGLQFF
>TRBV27|NA|TRBJ1-2|NA
TGTGCCAGCAGTCCACTAGCCCCGGGGGGGGGCAACTATGGCTACACCTTC
CASSPLAPGGGNYGYTF
>TRBV4-1|NA|TRBJ1-2|NA
TGCGCCAGCAGCCAGCATTCCGGGCCCAGCGCTGGCTACACCTTC
CASSQHSGPSAGYTF
>TRBV11-2|NA|TRBJ2-1|NA
TGTGCCAGCAGCTTAGATTTGAGCGGTAGCTACTATGAGCAGTTCTTC
CASSLDLSGSYYEQFF
>TRBV27|NA|TRBJ1-5|NA
TGTGCCAGCAGGATTCAGGGATCAGGTCAGCCCCAGCATTTT
CASRIQGSGQPQHF
>TRBV10-3|NA|TRBJ1-1|TRBD1
TGTGCCACCAAAGGGACAGGGCGCACTGAAGCTTTCTTT
CATKGTGRTEAFF
>TRBV2|NA|TRBJ1-3|NA
TGTGCCAGCAGTGAATCTTATGGGACGCTTGGAAACACCATATATTTT
CASSESYGTLGNTIYF
>TRBV5-5|NA|TRBJ2-7|TRBD1
TGTGCCAGCAGCTGGACAGGGTACTACGAGCAGTACTTC
CASSWTGYYEQYF